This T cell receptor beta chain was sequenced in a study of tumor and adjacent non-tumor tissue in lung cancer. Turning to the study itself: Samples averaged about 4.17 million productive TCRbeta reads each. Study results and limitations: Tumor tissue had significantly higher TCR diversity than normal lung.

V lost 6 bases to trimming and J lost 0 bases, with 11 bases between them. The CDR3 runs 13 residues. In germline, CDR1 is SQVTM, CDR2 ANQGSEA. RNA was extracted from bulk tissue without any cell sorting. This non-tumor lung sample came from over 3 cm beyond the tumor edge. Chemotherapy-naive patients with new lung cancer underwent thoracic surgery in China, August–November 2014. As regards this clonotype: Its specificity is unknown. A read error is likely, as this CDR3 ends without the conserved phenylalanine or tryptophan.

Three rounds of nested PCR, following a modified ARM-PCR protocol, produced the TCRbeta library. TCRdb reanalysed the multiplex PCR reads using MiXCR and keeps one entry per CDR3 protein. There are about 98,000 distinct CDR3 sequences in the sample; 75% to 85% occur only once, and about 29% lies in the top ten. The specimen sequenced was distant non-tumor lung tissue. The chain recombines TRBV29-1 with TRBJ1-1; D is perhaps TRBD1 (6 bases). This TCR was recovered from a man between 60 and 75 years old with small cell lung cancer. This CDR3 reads CSVRGQLNTEAFL. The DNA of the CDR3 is TGCAGCGTCAGAGGACAGTTGAACACTGAAGCTTTCCTT.